The next 32 T cell receptor beta chains were all read from a single sample in a study of T cell responses to AZD1222 COVID-19 vaccine. Generated by immunoSEQ multiplex PCR, the TCRdb table keeps only in-frame clones and is missing some. This repertoire shows 80,000 to 90,000 clones, about 88% found once; its top ten account for about 3%. This material consisted of peripheral blood, taken on day 0 of AZD1222 vaccination. The receptors stem from an adult in good health.

The rearrangement links TRBV7-2 to TRBJ2-1, with 7 bases fitting TRBD2. V was clipped by 8 bases and J by 7 bases; unmatched bases: 11. From germline, CDR1 is SGHTA and CDR2 FQGNSA. This CDR3 is 14 amino acids long. The CDR3 DNA reads TGTGCCAGCGGCGGGAGCGCCCTGGGGAATGAGCAGTTCTTC. Its translation is CASGGSALGNEQFF.

The chain is built from TRBV19 and TRBJ1-6; D is unclear. The germline V gene has CDR1 LNHDA and CDR2 SQIVND (reference sequence). Trimming stripped 5 bases from V and 0 bases from J, with 11 bases between. The CDR3 extends over 16 amino acids. The CDR3 nucleotides read TGTGCCAGTAGTCCACTTGTTAGCTCCTATAATTCACCCCTCCACTTT. Protein: CASSPLVSSYNSPLHF.

V and J are TRBV7-3 and TRBJ2-1; 16 bases map to TRBD2. Germline V CDR1 and CDR2: SGHTA, FQGTGA. The CDR3 spans 17 residues. V lost 4 bases, J lost 4 bases, and 4 bases stayed unmatched. The CDR3 DNA follows: TGTGCCAGCAGCTCGGGACTAGCGGGAGGGAGATACAATGAGCAGTTCTTC. Protein: CASSSGLAGGRYNEQFF.

This clone was picked up one time. The chain couples TRBV13 to TRBJ2-5, with D perhaps TRBD1 (6 bases). Looked up from germline, CDR1 is PRHDT and CDR2 is FYEKMQ (reference sequence). The CDR3 is 14 amino acids. V gave up 1 base and J gave up 5 bases, with 11 bases separating them. The CDR3 bases are TGTGCCAGCAGCTTAGAATCAGGGGAGGAGACCCAGTACTTC. Translated, it gives CASSLESGEETQYF.

The chain has TRBV2 and TRBJ2-2; 7 nucleotides line up with TRBD1. The CDR3 has 15 residues. Germline V gene data show CDR1 as SNHLY and CDR2 as FYNNEI. V lost 4 bases and J lost 4; bases outside the gene matches: 6. The DNA for the CDR3 is TGTGCCAGCAGTGCTACAGGGGCCCCCACCGGGGAGCTGTTTTTT. Translated, it gives CASSATGAPTGELFF.

As DNA, the CDR3 is TGTGCCAGCAGCTTTCGCCGGGACAGGGAGTATGATAACACTGAAGCTTTCTTT. This codes for CASSFRRDREYDNTEAFF. The J gene is TRBJ1-1, the V gene TRBV7-2, with 9 bases fitting TRBD1. With 3 bases clipped from V and 2 bases from J, the junction kept 13 bases outside the gene matches. Germline lookup yields CDR1 SGHTA and CDR2 FQGNSA. This CDR3 comprises 18 residues.

This chain joins TRBV6-6 and TRBJ1-4, with 7 bases fitting TRBD1. There are 16 residues in the CDR3. Germline V CDR1 and CDR2: MNHNY, SVGAGI (reference sequence). V shed 9 bases and J 5 bases; nucleotides not matched to a gene: 15. The CDR3 reads CASLDRIETLNEKLFF. Here the CDR3 DNA reads TGTGCCAGTCTGGACAGGATAGAGACCCTAAATGAAAAACTGTTTTTT.

The chain employs TRBV18 and TRBJ2-1; no clear D. Germline V gene sequence: CDR1 KGHSH, CDR2 LQKENI. The CDR3 has 11 amino acids. Trimming removed 6 bases at V and 9 bases at J, with 9 bases between. The CDR3 here is CASSPASEQFF. The CDR3 DNA follows: TGTGCCAGCTCCCCAGCCAGTGAGCAGTTCTTC.

J is TRBJ1-5 and V is TRBV28; D is perhaps TRBD1 (6 bases). CDR3 length: 16 residues. Germline V gene sequence: CDR1 MDHEN, CDR2 SYDVKM. V lost 6 bases and J lost 3, with 18 bases in between. CDR3 sequence reads: CASSRQTGILNQPQHF. CDR3 coding DNA: TGTGCCAGCAGCCGTCAAACAGGGATCCTCAATCAGCCCCAGCATTTT. Together with reference TRBV28 and TRBJ1-5, the CDR3 gives the full variable domain: DVKVTQSSRYLVKRTGEKVFLECVQDMDHENMFWYRQDPGLGLRLIYFSYDVKMKEKGDIPEGYSVSREKKERFSLILESASTNQTSMYLCASSRQTGILNQPQHFGDGTRLSIL.

The chain recombines TRBV5-4 with TRBJ1-4; D is ambiguous. Germline V lookup: CDR1 SGHNT, CDR2 YYREEE (reference sequence). The V gene lost 7 bases and the J gene lost 7 bases, with 20 bases spanning the gap. The CDR3 loop spans 15 amino acids. The CDR3 loop reads CASRAWSIEGEKLFF. CDR3 bases: TGTGCCAGCCGAGCTTGGTCGATAGAGGGTGAAAAACTGTTTTTT.

The rearrangement links TRBV6-5 to TRBJ2-1; TRBD2 matches 10 bases. V was pared by 6 bases and J by 2 bases, with 4 bases of the junction left unmatched. This CDR3 spans 15 amino acids. CDR1 is MNHEY and CDR2 is SVGAGI in the germline V gene. The CDR3 here is CASSGSGRAYNEQFF. The CDR3 region has the DNA TGTGCCAGCAGCGGGAGCGGGAGGGCCTACAATGAGCAGTTCTTC.

A word on this clone: Other DNA sequences of this sample code for an identical CDR3. The chain recombines TRBV10-1 with TRBJ1-1; D is unresolved. This CDR3 region has 14 residues. The germline V gene encodes CDR1 WNHNN and CDR2 SYGVQD (reference sequence). Trimming left V 2 bases short and J 4 bases short, with 11 bases between. CDR3 in amino acids: CASSESGPGTEAFF. The CDR3 bases are TGCGCCAGCAGTGAGAGCGGGCCGGGCACTGAAGCTTTCTTT.

This sequence joins TRBV7-3 and TRBJ2-2; D is uncertain. V lost 3 bases to trimming and J lost 2 bases, with 13 bases between them. The CDR3 runs to 16 residues. Per the germline V gene, CDR1 is SGHTA and CDR2 is FQGTGA. CDR3 sequence: CASSLTVGGNTGELFF. The CDR3 DNA reads as TGTGCCAGCAGCTTGACCGTGGGCGGTAACACCGGGGAGCTGTTTTTT. Full variable domain (missing parts from reference TRBV7-3 and TRBJ2-2): GAGVSQTPSNKVTEKGKYVELRCDPISGHTALYWYRQSLGQGPEFLIYFQGTGAADDSGLPNDRFFAVRPEGSVSTLKIQRTERGDSAVYLCASSLTVGGNTGELFFGEGSRLTVL.

The V call is TRBV12-3 or TRBV12-4, the J call TRBJ2-3; D remains unclear. With 7 bases removed from V and 4 bases from J, the gap between germline ends came to 6 bases. CDR3 length equals 11 residues. DNA of the CDR3: TGTGCCAGCACCACGTCAGATACGCAGTATTTT. It specifies CASTTSDTQYF.

The CDR3 DNA sequence: TGTGCCACCAGCAGGTCAAATCAATTTAATGAAAAACTGTTTTTT. Protein sequence: CATSRSNQFNEKLFF. This chain uses TRBV15 with TRBJ1-4; no reliable D call. There are 15 residues in the CDR3. The germline CDR1 and CDR2 sequences are LNHNV and YYDKDF (reference sequence). With 3 bases removed from V and 4 bases from J, the gap between germline ends came to 12 bases.

The chain has TRBV3-1 (or the pseudogene TRBV3-2) and TRBJ2-7, with 7 bases aligning to TRBD2. This CDR3 comprises 13 residues. Germline assignment: CDR1 LGHDT and CDR2 YNNKEL (reference sequence). In DNA form, the CDR3 reads TGTGCCAGCAGCCAAGAGTACGGAGCGGGATTAATAGTC. It yields the protein CASSQEYGAGLIV.

The J gene is TRBJ2-2, the V gene TRBV6-2 or TRBV6-3; D may correspond to TRBD1 or TRBD2 (5 bases each). The CDR3 sequence is 15 residues long. V was pared by 3 bases and J by 4 bases, with 12 bases between. Germline V gene lookup returns CDR1 MNHEY and CDR2 SVGEGT. The CDR3 reads CASSYTGLGTGELFF. The CDR3 bases are TGTGCCAGCAGTTATACGGGGCTTGGCACCGGGGAGCTGTTTTTT.

The chain recombines TRBV3-1 (or the pseudogene TRBV3-2) with TRBJ1-1, with D unclear. The V end was cut by 6 bases, the J end by 2 bases, with 10 bases between. The CDR3 consists of 13 residues. Germline V gene lookup returns CDR1 LGHDT and CDR2 YNNKEL (reference sequence). The CDR3 is CASRKTGNTEAFF. Written as DNA, the CDR3 is TGTGCCAGCAGGAAGACGGGTAACACTGAAGCTTTCTTT.

The chain couples TRBV10-3 to TRBJ1-6, with a possible D match to TRBD1 (5 bases). V was trimmed by 8 bases and J by 7 bases, leaving 15 bases between them. Looked up from germline, CDR1 is ENHRY and CDR2 is SYGVKD. This CDR3 comprises 14 residues. In nucleotides, the CDR3 is TGTGCCATCGGGCCCGAGGCAGGGAATTCACCCCTCCACTTT. Translating gives CAIGPEAGNSPLHF.

The rearrangement links TRBV9 to TRBJ2-6; D unresolved. CDR1 is SGDLS and CDR2 is YYNGEE in the germline V gene. This CDR3 is built from 15 residues. V lost 4 bases and J 0 bases, leaving 8 bases between the germline ends. The CDR3: CASSFQDSGANVLTF. CDR3 coding DNA: TGTGCCAGCAGCTTCCAGGACTCTGGGGCCAACGTCCTGACTTTC.

This rearrangement joins TRBV3-1 (or the pseudogene TRBV3-2) to TRBJ2-2; the D is unclear. The germline V and J ends were trimmed by 5 bases and 4 bases, with 17 bases remaining between them. CDR3 length equals 16 residues. In germline, CDR1 is LGHDT, CDR2 YNNKEL (reference sequence). In nucleotides, the CDR3 is TGTGCCAGCAGCTACAATACCGGGTTCGTCACCGGGGAGCTGTTTTTT. This gives the protein CASSYNTGFVTGELFF.

The chain couples TRBV7-2 to TRBJ2-1; no clear D gene. V dropped 1 base and J dropped 2 bases, with 6 bases sitting between them. The CDR3 is 14 amino acids. Germline CDR1 and CDR2: SGHTA and FQGNSA. Written as DNA, the CDR3 is TGTGCCAGCAGCTTAGGCTTAACCTACAATGAGCAGTTCTTC. Protein sequence: CASSLGLTYNEQFF.

This clone was seen only a few times. This chain connects TRBV7-8 to TRBJ2-7, with D perhaps matching TRBD2 (6 bases). The CDR3 is made up of 13 amino acids. Germline loops: CDR1 SGHVS, CDR2 FQNEAQ. Trimming took off 6 bases at V and 2 bases at J, with 11 bases between the two ends. The CDR3 DNA reads as TGTGCCAGCAGTTATAGCGGACCCTACGAGCAGTACTTC. As protein: CASSYSGPYEQYF.

V is TRBV4-1 and J is TRBJ2-1; 8 nucleotides line up with TRBD1. The J segment lost 7 bases and the V segment lost 4 bases, leaving 9 bases of the junction unmatched. Germline V gene lookup returns CDR1 MGHRA and CDR2 YSYEKL. This CDR3 comprises 15 residues. CDR3 coding DNA: TGCGCCAGCAGCCCTGGGACAGGTCGTTTTAATGAGCAGTTCTTC. It codes for CASSPGTGRFNEQFF.

The rearrangement links TRBV6-5 to TRBJ2-1, with TRBD1 as a possible D gene (5 bases). CDR1 is MNHEY and CDR2 is SVGAGI in the germline V gene. The V gene lost 2 bases and the J gene lost 3 bases, with 11 bases spanning the gap. This CDR3 region has 15 residues. The CDR3 protein is CASSYAGSLYNEQFF. CDR3 coding DNA: TGTGCCAGCAGTTACGCAGGGTCTCTCTACAATGAGCAGTTCTTC.

DNA for the CDR3: TGTGCCAGCAGCTTCGACGGATACAGGGTGAACACTGAAGCTTTCTTT. Encoded protein: CASSFDGYRVNTEAFF. The rearrangement joins TRBV11-1 to TRBJ1-1; D might be TRBD1 (6 bases). V lost 3 bases to trimming and J lost 0 bases, with 14 bases between them. The CDR3 is 16 amino acids. Germline CDR1 SGHAT, CDR2 FQDESV (reference sequence). The full variable domain, in which reference TRBV11-1 and TRBJ1-1 provide the parts outside the CDR3, is EAEVAQSPRYKITEKSQAVAFWCDPISGHATLYWYRQILGQGPELLVQFQDESVVDDSQLPKDRFSAERLKGVDSTLKIQPAELGDSAMYLCASSFDGYRVNTEAFFGQGTRLTVV.

This clone occurred a few times. V and J are TRBV5-4 and TRBJ2-7; D might be TRBD1 (6 bases). The CDR3 consists of 13 residues. Germline CDR1 reads SGHNT; CDR2 reads YYREEE (reference sequence). V was trimmed by 4 bases and J by 3 bases, leaving 11 bases between them. DNA for the CDR3: TGTGCCAGCAGCCCCCCGACAGGCTACGAGCAGTACTTC. Translated, it gives CASSPPTGYEQYF.

V is TRBV27 and J is TRBJ1-6; D remains ambiguous. The ends were cut back, 6 bases at V and 6 bases at J, with 15 bases in the middle. Germline CDR1 MNHEY, CDR2 SMNVEV (reference sequence). This CDR3 has 15 amino acids. CDR3 amino acids: CASREDRRANSPLHF. Written as DNA, the CDR3 is TGTGCCAGCAGGGAGGACCGCCGGGCTAATTCACCCCTCCACTTT.

The chain combines TRBV11-2 with TRBJ2-3; 8 bases are shared with TRBD2. Germline CDR1 is SGHAT and CDR2 is FQNNGV. There are 13 residues in the CDR3. V lost 4 bases and J lost 8; bases outside the gene matches: 5. As DNA, the CDR3 is TGTGCCAGCAGCTGGAACGCGGGGGGTACGCAGTATTTT. It codes for CASSWNAGGTQYF. Based on the CDR3 plus reference TRBV11-2 and TRBJ2-3, the full variable domain is EAGVAQSPRYKIIEKRQSVAFWCNPISGHATLYWYQQILGQGPKLLIQFQNNGVVDDSQLPKDRFSAERLKGVDSTLKIQPAKLEDSAVYLCASSWNAGGTQYFGPGTRLTVL.

V is TRBV2 and J is TRBJ2-7, with D uncertain. V lost 5 bases to trimming and J lost 1 base, with 15 bases between them. Germline V gives CDR1 SNHLY, CDR2 FYNNEI. The CDR3 sequence is 15 residues long. The CDR3 reads CASSLTMTPSYEQYF. As DNA, the CDR3 is TGTGCCAGCAGTCTCACCATGACACCTTCCTACGAGCAGTACTTC.

The chain links TRBV6-6 to TRBJ2-1, with D unclear. Trimming removed 10 bases from V and 11 bases from J, with 30 bases in between. Germline V gene sequence: CDR1 MNHNY, CDR2 SVGAGI (reference sequence). CDR3 length: 16 residues. CDR3 coding DNA: TGTGCCACCGTATCTAGGGCCAGCCCCTCGGTGGCGAAGCAGTTCTTC. This codes for CATVSRASPSVAKQFF.

The V call is TRBV18, the J call TRBJ1-1; possibly TRBD1 for D (6 bases). The CDR3 extends over 16 amino acids. Deletions cut 0 bases from V and 3 bases from J, with 14 bases between. Germline V lookup: CDR1 KGHSH, CDR2 LQKENI. The CDR3 reads CASSPPIGGSYTEAFF. DNA for the CDR3: TGTGCCAGCTCACCACCAATAGGGGGGAGTTACACTGAAGCTTTCTTT.